The clone carrying this TCR beta chain has just a few counts. The data derive from a study of shared T cell receptors in the human thymus. From germline, CDR1 is SGHDT and CDR2 YYEEEE. This CDR3 comprises 18 residues. Trimming took 1 base from V and 5 from J; bases not matched to a gene: 16. The repertoire was sequenced with immunoSEQ multiplex PCR; TCRdb's copy has only in-frame clones and lacks some. The table lists under 700,000 clones, 75% to 80% of them singletons. This sample also appeared in a second study, on human thymus T cells. From that paper: Corrective cardiac operations yielded the resected thymus tissue. Overlap was high between thymic repertoires from unrelated individuals, as reported in related research.

V usage is TRBV5-6 and J usage is TRBJ2-5, with 8 bases that match TRBD2. The sequence was obtained from a boy in the first two years of life with a congenital heart defect. Sequencing input: thymocytes. The CDR3 spells CASSLRLAVGRARETQYF. CDR3 nucleotides: TGTGCCAGCAGCTTGAGGTTGGCTGTCGGGAGGGCCCGGGAGACCCAGTACTTC. Full variable domain (rest looked up from reference TRBV5-6 and TRBJ2-5): DAGVTQSPTHLIKTRGQQVTLRCSPKSGHDTVSWYQQALGQGPQFIFQYYEEEERQRGNFPDRFSGHQFPNYSSELNVNALLLGDSALYLCASSLRLAVGRARETQYFGPGTRLLVL.